This T cell receptor beta chain was documented in a study of T-cell memory formation after mild COVID-19. TCRdb used MiXCR to reprocess the 5' RACE reads, holding one entry per CDR3 protein. The table has approximately 290,000 distinct CDR3 sequences, around 19% seen once. In this sample, this clonotype turned up many times. J was trimmed by 1 base and V by 6 bases; bases with no gene match: 5. CDR3 length equals 15 residues. From germline, CDR1 is KGHSH and CDR2 LQKENI. The sequenced sample consisted of PBMCs or a T cell subset sorted from them (not recorded which). This clonotype originated in a man aged 18 to 35 who had mild COVID-19 (a few samples of this study predate the infection). Cell type and time point are not known. This sequence joins TRBV18 and TRBJ2-2, with 7 bases that match TRBD1. The CDR3 DNA sequence: TGTGCCAGCTCGCCCAACAGGGGGAACACCGGGGAGCTGTTTTTT. It yields the protein CASSPNRGNTGELFF. Together with reference TRBV18 and TRBJ2-2, the CDR3 gives the full variable domain: NAGVMQNPRHLVRRRGQEARLRCSPMKGHSHVYWYRQLPEEGLKFMVYLQKENIIDESGMPKERFSAEFPKEGPSILRIQQVVRGDSAAYFCASSPNRGNTGELFFGEGSRLTVL.